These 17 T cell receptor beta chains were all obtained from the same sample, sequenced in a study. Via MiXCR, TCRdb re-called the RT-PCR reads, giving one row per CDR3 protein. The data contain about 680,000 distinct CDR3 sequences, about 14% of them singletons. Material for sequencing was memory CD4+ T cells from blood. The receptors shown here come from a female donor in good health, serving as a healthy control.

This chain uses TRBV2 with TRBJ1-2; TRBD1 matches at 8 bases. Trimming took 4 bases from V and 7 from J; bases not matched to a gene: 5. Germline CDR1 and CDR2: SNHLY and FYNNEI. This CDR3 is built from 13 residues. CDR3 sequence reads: CASSGTGRSGYTF. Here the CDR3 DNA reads TGTGCCAGCAGTGGGACAGGGAGAAGTGGCTACACCTTC.

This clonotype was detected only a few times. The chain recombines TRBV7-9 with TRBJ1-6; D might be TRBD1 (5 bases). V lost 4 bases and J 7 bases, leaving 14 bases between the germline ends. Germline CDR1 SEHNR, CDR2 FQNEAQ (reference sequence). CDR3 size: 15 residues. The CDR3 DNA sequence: TGTGCCAGCAGCTCCTCGGACATTCCCAATTCACCCCTCCACTTT. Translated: CASSSSDIPNSPLHF.

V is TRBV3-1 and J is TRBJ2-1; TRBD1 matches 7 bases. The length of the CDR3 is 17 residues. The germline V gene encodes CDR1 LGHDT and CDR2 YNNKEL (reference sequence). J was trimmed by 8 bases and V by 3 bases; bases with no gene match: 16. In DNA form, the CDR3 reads TGTGCCAGCAGCCACGTGGGACAGCTAGGCTCAGCCTATGAGCAGTTCTTC. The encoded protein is CASSHVGQLGSAYEQFF.

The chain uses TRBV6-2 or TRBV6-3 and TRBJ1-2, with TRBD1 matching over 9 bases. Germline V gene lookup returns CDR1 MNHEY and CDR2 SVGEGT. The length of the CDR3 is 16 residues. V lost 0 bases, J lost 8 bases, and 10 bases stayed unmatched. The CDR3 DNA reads TGTGCCAGCAGTTACTCGCACGGGACAGGGATTACCGGCTACACCTTC. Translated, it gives CASSYSHGTGITGYTF.

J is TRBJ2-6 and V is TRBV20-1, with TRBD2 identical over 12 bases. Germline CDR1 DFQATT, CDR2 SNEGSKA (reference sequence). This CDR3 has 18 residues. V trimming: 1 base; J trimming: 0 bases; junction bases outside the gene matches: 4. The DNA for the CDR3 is TGCAGTGCTAGAGGGCTAGCGGGAGGGGGCTCTGGGGCCAACGTCCTGACTTTC. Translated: CSARGLAGGGSGANVLTF.

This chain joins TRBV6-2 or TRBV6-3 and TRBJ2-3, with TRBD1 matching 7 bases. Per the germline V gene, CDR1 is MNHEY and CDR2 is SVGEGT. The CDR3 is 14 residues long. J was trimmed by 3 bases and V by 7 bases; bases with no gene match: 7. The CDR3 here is CASTPGTATDTQYF. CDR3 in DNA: TGTGCCAGCACCCCGGGGACAGCTACAGATACGCAGTATTTT.

The CDR3 reads CASSVGGYKNTEAFF. As DNA, the CDR3 is TGTGCCAGCAGCGTGGGGGGGTACAAGAACACTGAAGCTTTCTTT. The rearrangement links TRBV9 to TRBJ1-1; perhaps TRBD1 as D (5 bases). CDR3 size: 15 residues. CDR1 and CDR2 from the germline V gene are SGDLS and YYNGEE. V was clipped by 2 bases and J by 1 base, with 12 bases between them.

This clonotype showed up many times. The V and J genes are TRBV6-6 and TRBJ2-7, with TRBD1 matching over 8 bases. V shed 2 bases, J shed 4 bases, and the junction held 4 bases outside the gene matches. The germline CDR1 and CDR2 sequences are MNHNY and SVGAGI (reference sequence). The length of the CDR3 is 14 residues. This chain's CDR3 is CASSYTGGRYEQYF. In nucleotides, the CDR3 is TGTGCCAGCAGTTACACAGGGGGTAGGTACGAGCAGTACTTC.

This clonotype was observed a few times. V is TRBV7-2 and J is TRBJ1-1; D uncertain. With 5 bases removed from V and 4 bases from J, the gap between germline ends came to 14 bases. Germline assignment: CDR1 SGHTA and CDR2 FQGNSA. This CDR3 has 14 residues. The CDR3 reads CASSQQGGRTEAFF. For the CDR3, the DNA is TGTGCCAGCAGCCAACAAGGAGGACGCACTGAAGCTTTCTTT.

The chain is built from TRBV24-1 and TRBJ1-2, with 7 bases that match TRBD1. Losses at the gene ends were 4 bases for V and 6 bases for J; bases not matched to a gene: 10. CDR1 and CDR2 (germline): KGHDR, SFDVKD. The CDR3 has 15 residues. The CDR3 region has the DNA TGTGCCACCAGTGAGACTTGGACAGGCCTGAATGGCTACACCTTC. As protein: CATSETWTGLNGYTF.

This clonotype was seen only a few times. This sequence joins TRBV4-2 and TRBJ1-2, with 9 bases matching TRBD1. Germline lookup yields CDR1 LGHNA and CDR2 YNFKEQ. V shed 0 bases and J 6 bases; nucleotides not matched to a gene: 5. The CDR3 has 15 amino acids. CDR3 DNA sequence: TGTGCCAGCAGCCAAGAGTCCACAGGGGGCAATGGCTACACCTTC. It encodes CASSQESTGGNGYTF.

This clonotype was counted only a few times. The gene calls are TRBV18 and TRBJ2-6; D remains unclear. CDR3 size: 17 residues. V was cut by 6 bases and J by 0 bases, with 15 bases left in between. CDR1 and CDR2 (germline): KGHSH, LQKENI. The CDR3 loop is CASSNTVLSSGANVLTF. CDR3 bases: TGTGCCAGCTCCAACACCGTCCTGAGCTCTGGGGCCAACGTCCTGACTTTC. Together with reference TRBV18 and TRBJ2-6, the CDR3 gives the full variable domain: NAGVMQNPRHLVRRRGQEARLRCSPMKGHSHVYWYRQLPEEGLKFMVYLQKENIIDESGMPKERFSAEFPKEGPSILRIQQVVRGDSAAYFCASSNTVLSSGANVLTFGAGSRLTVL.

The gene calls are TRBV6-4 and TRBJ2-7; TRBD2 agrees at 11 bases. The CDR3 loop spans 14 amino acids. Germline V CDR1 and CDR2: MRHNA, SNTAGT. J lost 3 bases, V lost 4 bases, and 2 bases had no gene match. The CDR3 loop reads CASSVAGGNYEQYF. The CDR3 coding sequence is TGTGCCAGCAGTGTAGCGGGAGGGAACTACGAGCAGTACTTC.

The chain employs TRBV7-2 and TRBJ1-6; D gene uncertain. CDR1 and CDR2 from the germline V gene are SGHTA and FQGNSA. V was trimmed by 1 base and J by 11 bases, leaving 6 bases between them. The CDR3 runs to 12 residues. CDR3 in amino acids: CASSLDLPPLHF. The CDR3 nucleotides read TGTGCCAGCAGCTTAGACCTGCCACCCCTCCACTTT.

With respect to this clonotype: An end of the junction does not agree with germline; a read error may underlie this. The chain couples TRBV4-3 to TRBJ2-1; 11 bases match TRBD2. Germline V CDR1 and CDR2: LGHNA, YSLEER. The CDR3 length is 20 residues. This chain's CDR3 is CASSPRLAGPSHTSHNEQFF. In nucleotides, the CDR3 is TGCGCCAGCAGCCCAAGACTAGCGGGACCCTCACACACCTCCCACAATGAGCAGTTCTTC.

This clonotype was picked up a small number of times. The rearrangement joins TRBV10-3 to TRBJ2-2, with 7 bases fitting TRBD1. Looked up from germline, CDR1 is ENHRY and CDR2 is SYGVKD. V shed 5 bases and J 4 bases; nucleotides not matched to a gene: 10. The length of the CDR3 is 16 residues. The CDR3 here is CAISLQGIGVTGELFF. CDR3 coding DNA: TGTGCCATCAGTCTACAGGGGATAGGGGTCACCGGGGAGCTGTTTTTT.

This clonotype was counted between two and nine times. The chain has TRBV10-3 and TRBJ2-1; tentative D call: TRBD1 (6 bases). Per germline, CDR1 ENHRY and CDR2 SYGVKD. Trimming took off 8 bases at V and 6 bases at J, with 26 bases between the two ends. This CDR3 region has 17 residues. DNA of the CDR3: TGTGCCATCGGGCGCCAAGGTGGGGGCCGAGGGGCCAATGAGCAGTTCTTC. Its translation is CAIGRQGGGRGANEQFF.